A selection of T cell receptor beta chains follows, all from one sample in a study of T cells in tumors after PD-1 blockade. Method: immunoSEQ multiplex PCR; TCRdb's copy keeps in-frame clones and lacks some. Here the sample spans roughly 14,000 clones, almost 85% being singletons. The sample consisted of PBMCs, taken after anti-PD-1 treatment. These receptors came from a human donor with basal cell carcinoma. Both conserved end residues are part of each CDR3.

V,J,CDR3
TRBV2,TRBJ2-1,CASSYGGAGEGSSYNEQFF
TRBV7-2,TRBJ2-3,CASSLLFGDTVFQDTQYF
TRBV5-6,TRBJ1-5,CASSFQGGAARQPQHF
TRBV18,TRBJ1-6,CASSTGGRPYNSPLHF
TRBV25-1,TRBJ1-4,CASSRGFNEKLFF
TRBV3-1/TRBV3-2,TRBJ2-5,CASSRTSGGGRETQYF
TRBV19,TRBJ2-7,CASRAAGDLYEQYF
TRBV27,TRBJ1-6,CASSLSAGSPLHF
TRBV4-1,TRBJ1-1,CASRRGQGDTEAFF
TRBV4-2,TRBJ2-5,CASSQAFQGAEETQYF
TRBV30,TRBJ2-2,CAWSGGRAEELFF
TRBV29-1,TRBJ1-1,CSVEVGTGAFF
TRBV6-2/TRBV6-3,TRBJ2-5,CASSYSRSLAGAQYF
TRBV6-6,TRBJ2-7,CASSRLGTGASYEQYF
TRBV20-1,TRBJ2-3,CSCYVADTQYF
TRBV25-1,TRBJ2-7,CASSEYPETTYEQYF
TRBV13,TRBJ1-1,CASSAYSQLNTEAFF